These 8 T cell receptor beta chains were sequenced from one sample in a study of shared T cell receptors in the human thymus. Assay: immunoSEQ multiplex PCR; the TCRdb copy retains only in-frame clones and omits some. This table has hundreds of thousands of clones, about four fifths appearing once. These data are also associated with another study on human thymus T cells.

Sequencing input: thymocytes. The receptor source for this set is a boy younger than two with a congenital heart defect.

The sample holds a few counts of this clone. The genes are TRBV4-1 and TRBJ2-4; perhaps TRBD1 as D (6 bases). The CDR3 totals 22 residues. Germline CDR1 reads MGHRA; CDR2 reads YSYEKL. V lost 0 bases, J lost 0 bases, and 27 bases lay in between. The CDR3 protein is CASSQDRGFIGQPPIAKNIQYF. The DNA for the CDR3 is TGCGCCAGCAGCCAAGATAGGGGGTTTATAGGACAGCCCCCGATAGCCAAAAACATTCAGTACTTC.

The chain employs TRBV2 and TRBJ2-7, with TRBD2 identical over 13 bases. V was pared by 6 bases and J by 6 bases, with 11 bases of the junction left unmatched. This CDR3 region has 16 residues. From germline, CDR1 is SNHLY and CDR2 FYNNEI. Here the CDR3 DNA reads TGTGCCAGCAGGGAACGACTAGCGGGAGGATGGGGCGAGCAGTACTTC. Its protein is CASRERLAGGWGEQYF.

The J gene is TRBJ2-7, the V gene TRBV28; 7 positions agree with TRBD2. The CDR3 consists of 18 residues. V lost 5 bases, J lost 2 bases, and 18 bases stayed unmatched. Germline-derived CDR1 and CDR2 are MDHEN and SYDVKM. In DNA, the CDR3 is TGTGCCAGCAGTCCCGGCAGGCAGGGAGGGCGGGAGACCTACGAGCAGTACTTC. Protein product: CASSPGRQGGRETYEQYF.

The chain uses TRBV5-8 and TRBJ2-7; tentatively, D is TRBD1 (7 bases). Germline CDR1 SGHTS, CDR2 YDEGEE. This CDR3 is 14 amino acids long. V shed 0 bases and J shed 3 bases, with 10 bases lying between them. CDR3 in amino acids: CASSLGQGGYEQYF. CDR3 DNA sequence: TGTGCCAGCAGCTTGGGTCAGGGGGGCTACGAGCAGTACTTC.

This chain connects TRBV4-2 to TRBJ2-1; TRBD1 is a possible D gene (5 bases). The CDR3 spans 15 residues. Trimming removed 6 bases from V and 4 bases from J, with 16 bases in between. CDR1 and CDR2 from the germline V gene are LGHNA and YNFKEQ. The CDR3 here is CASRRGSRRYNEQFF. CDR3 DNA sequence: TGTGCCAGCAGAAGGGGAAGCCGGAGATACAATGAGCAGTTCTTC.

V is TRBV11-2 and J is TRBJ1-1; 9 bases match TRBD1. After removal of 0 bases from V and 3 bases from J, the junction contained 5 bases not matched to a gene. This CDR3 has 16 residues. Looked up from germline, CDR1 is SGHAT and CDR2 is FQNNGV. This CDR3 is CASSLEPGQGYTEAFF. The CDR3 coding sequence is TGTGCCAGCAGCTTAGAACCGGGACAGGGATACACTGAAGCTTTCTTT.

The rearrangement joins TRBV21-1 to TRBJ2-2; TRBD2, as called in the table, went unchecked against the DNA. TRBV21-1 is a known pseudogene. This CDR3 has 15 residues. CDR3: CASSKWGLHTGELFF. As DNA, the CDR3 is TGTGCCAGCAGCAAATGGGGACTTCACACCGGGGAGCTGTTTTTT.

This chain joins TRBV6-4 and TRBJ2-2, with 9 bases identical to TRBD2. CDR1 is MRHNA, CDR2 SNTAGT, per germline. This CDR3 comprises 18 residues. V lost 6 bases, J lost 1 base, and 12 bases stayed unmatched. The CDR3 protein is CASSRTSGWTENTGELFF. In DNA form, the CDR3 reads TGTGCCAGCAGCCGTACTAGCGGGTGGACTGAGAACACCGGGGAGCTGTTTTTT.